These 2 T cell receptor beta chains originate from one sample sequenced in a study of cytomegalovirus exposure and HLA in healthy donors. Amplification used 60 Vbeta primers and 13 Jbeta primers. TCRdb's copy holds only in-frame clones and misses some; the assay was immunoSEQ multiplex PCR. Of tens of thousands of clones listed, 50% to 55% were seen once; the top ten hold roughly an eighth. The specimen sequenced was PBMCs. Receptor source: a human donor in good health.

The rearrangement joins TRBV15 to TRBJ2-5; 7 bases line up with TRBD2. Per germline, CDR1 LNHNV and CDR2 YYDKDF (reference sequence). CDR3 length: 16 amino acids. With 2 bases clipped from V and 3 bases from J, the junction kept 9 bases outside the gene matches. The chain's CDR3 is CATSRFRGVGEETQYF. CDR3 bases: TGTGCCACCAGCAGATTCCGGGGGGTCGGGGAAGAGACCCAGTACTTC.

Note on this clone: At one end the junction does not follow the germline gene, possibly because of a read error. The chain employs TRBV4-1 and TRBJ2-5; D is perhaps TRBD2 (6 bases). Per germline, CDR1 MGHRA and CDR2 YSYEKL. This CDR3 has 16 residues. The CDR3 region is CASRQGVLAEQETQYF. Written as DNA, the CDR3 is TGCGCCAGCAGACAAGGCGTATTAGCGGAACAAGAGACCCAGTACTTC.